Below, 6 T cell receptor beta chains from the same sample are listed, as sequenced in a study of blood T cell repertoires in COVID-19. Some clones are missing from TCRdb's copy, which holds only in-frame ones; the method was immunoSEQ multiplex PCR. This table has more than 90,000 clones, about 80% appearing once. Sequencing was performed on peripheral blood. Receptors were obtained from a man aged 55 to 69 with acute or convalescent COVID-19.

This sequence joins TRBV25-1 and TRBJ2-2, with 7 bases identical to TRBD1. The CDR3 totals 17 residues. Germline V gene lookup returns CDR1 MGHDK and CDR2 SYGVNS. V was pared by 6 bases and J by 4 bases, with 14 bases of the junction left unmatched. CDR3 residues: CASRPSLGQALTGELFF. The CDR3 DNA sequence: TGTGCCAGCAGACCCAGTCTCGGACAGGCACTCACCGGGGAGCTGTTTTTT.

The chain employs TRBV6-5 and TRBJ1-4; TRBD1 is a possible D gene (5 bases). V was trimmed by 8 bases and J by 5 bases, leaving 15 bases between them. The CDR3 sequence is 14 residues long. Germline V CDR1 and CDR2: MNHEY, SVGAGI. The CDR3 loop is CASRPGGENEKLFF. The DNA for the CDR3 is TGTGCCAGCCGCCCGGGAGGGGAAAATGAAAAACTGTTTTTT.

This clone was counted between two and nine times. The CDR3 DNA reads as TGTGCCAGCTCCGACATCGGGGGGGGCTCCTATAATTCACCCCTCCACTTT. It yields the protein CASSDIGGGSYNSPLHF. This chain links TRBV18 with TRBJ1-6; possible D gene TRBD1, 5 bases. Germline V CDR1 and CDR2: KGHSH, LQKENI. Trimming took off 6 bases at V and 0 bases at J, with 15 bases between the two ends. The CDR3 runs to 17 residues.

The CDR3 is CASSYLRDTQYF. The CDR3 bases are TGTGCCAGCAGCTACCTGAGAGATACGCAGTATTTT. The rearrangement links TRBV7-2 to TRBJ2-3, with D unclear. The CDR3 runs 12 residues. V lost 4 bases and J 5 bases, leaving 7 bases between the germline ends. The V gene's germline CDR1 is SGHTA and CDR2 FQGNSA.

This clone qualifies as medium-sized. The chain has TRBV3-1 (or the pseudogene TRBV3-2) and TRBJ1-2; 7 nucleotides match TRBD1. There are 14 residues in the CDR3. Trimming removed 4 bases from V and 4 bases from J; junction bases left unmatched: 6. Germline CDR1 and CDR2: LGHDT and YNNKEL (reference sequence). The CDR3 DNA is TGTGCCAGCAGCCCACGACAGGGAAGCTATGGCTACACCTTC. This encodes CASSPRQGSYGYTF.

The chain is built from TRBV5-1 and TRBJ2-5; 7 bases are shared with TRBD1. V trimming: 3 bases; J trimming: 2 bases; junction bases outside the gene matches: 13. Germline V lookup: CDR1 SGHRS, CDR2 YFSETQ. The CDR3 has 17 residues. The CDR3 DNA reads as TGCGCCAGCAGCTCGTATCGGGACAGCTGGACTCAAGAGACCCAGTACTTC. Its translation is CASSSYRDSWTQETQYF.